The 5 T cell receptor beta chains reported below all come from one sample, sequenced in a study of cytomegalovirus exposure and HLA in healthy donors. With 60 Vbeta and 13 Jbeta primers, the PCR was carried out. Sequenced by immunoSEQ multiplex PCR; TCRdb stores in-frame clones only, minus some. The sample includes more than 150,000 clones, 75% to 85% of them seen just once. The sequencing input was PBMCs. Every receptor here comes from a boy aged 10-17 years in good health and CMV-seronegative.

The chain joins TRBV7-9 to TRBJ2-1; 11 positions agree with TRBD2. Germline values: CDR1 SEHNR, CDR2 FQNEAQ (reference sequence). V shed 1 base and J 2 bases; nucleotides not matched to a gene: 1. The CDR3 runs 16 residues. In DNA form, the CDR3 reads TGTGCCAGCAGCTTAGGACTAGCGGGGCCCTACAATGAGCAGTTCTTC. It specifies CASSLGLAGPYNEQFF.

The chain is built from TRBV4-1 and TRBJ1-2, with 7 bases aligning to TRBD1. The CDR3 is made up of 15 amino acids. Germline V gene lookup returns CDR1 MGHRA and CDR2 YSYEKL. Germline trimming cut 0 bases from V and 3 bases from J; bases unmatched to any gene: 4. The CDR3 nucleotides read TGCGCCAGCAGCCAAGACCCCGGACAGGACTATGGCTACACCTTC. Translating gives CASSQDPGQDYGYTF.

The chain carries TRBV5-6 and TRBJ2-3; D may be TRBD1 (6 bases). The length of the CDR3 is 16 residues. The V end was cut by 3 bases, the J end by 0 bases, with 14 bases between. Germline V gene lookup returns CDR1 SGHDT and CDR2 YYEEEE. The CDR3 loop is CASSWAGATSTDTQYF. Written as DNA, the CDR3 is TGTGCCAGCAGCTGGGCAGGGGCGACGAGCACAGATACGCAGTATTTT.

In this sample, this clone turned up a few times. The V call is TRBV6-1, the J call TRBJ2-7; 10 nucleotides line up with TRBD1. This CDR3 is built from 14 residues. Trimming removed 4 bases from V and 0 bases from J; junction bases left unmatched: 0. Looked up from germline, CDR1 is MNHNS and CDR2 is SASEGT. In nucleotides, the CDR3 is TGTGCCAGCAGTGGGGACAGGGGCTCCTACGAGCAGTACTTC. It codes for CASSGDRGSYEQYF.

The chain links TRBV28 to TRBJ1-2; maybe TRBD1 (6 bases). Trimming took off 7 bases at V and 0 bases at J, with 15 bases between the two ends. From germline, CDR1 is MDHEN and CDR2 SYDVKM. This CDR3 comprises 15 residues. This chain's CDR3 is CASTSDRTSNYGYTF. CDR3 DNA: TGTGCCAGCACCTCGGACAGAACTTCTAACTATGGCTACACCTTC.